This is a list of T cell receptor beta chains from one sample in a study of blood T cell repertoires in COVID-19. The assay was immunoSEQ multiplex PCR, and TCRdb's table has in-frame clones only and misses some. The table records around 150,000 clones, 84% of them present only once. Sequencing was done on a sample of peripheral blood. These receptors were obtained from a woman aged 80 or over in a cohort sampled during active or convalescent COVID-19. Both conserved end residues are part of each CDR3. Fields, in order: V gene, J gene, clone size, D gene, CDR3 DNA, CDR3 protein. D genes are given only for firm matches. Some rows have no size entry. The others give once, few or many, or a class for an expanded clone.

V: TRBV27
J: TRBJ1-1
size: .
D: TRBD1
DNA: TGTGCCAGCAGTTTATTTTTTAGGGGGCCCCAGGACACTGAAGCTTTCTTT
CDR3: CASSLFFRGPQDTEAFF

V: TRBV2
J: TRBJ2-3
size: once
D: .
DNA: TGTGCCAGCAGTATGGGGCCAGTAGATACGCAGTATTTT
CDR3: CASSMGPVDTQYF

V: TRBV5-1
J: TRBJ1-4
size: .
D: .
DNA: TGCGCCAGCAGCCCGGGGGGTCGTAATGAAAAACTGTTTTTT
CDR3: CASSPGGRNEKLFF

V: TRBV18
J: TRBJ2-1
size: .
D: TRBD2
DNA: TGTGCCAGCTCACCACCTTCCGCGGGGGACCACAATGAGCAGTTCTTC
CDR3: CASSPPSAGDHNEQFF

V: TRBV5-3
J: TRBJ1-2
size: .
D: TRBD1
DNA: TGTGCCAGAAGCTTGTCTCAGGGGGCGAACTATGGCTACACCTTC
CDR3: CARSLSQGANYGYTF

V: TRBV5-8
J: TRBJ1-2
size: .
D: .
DNA: TGTGCCAGCAGCTCGCTCCGGGGTCTGTATGGCTACACCTTC
CDR3: CASSSLRGLYGYTF

V: TRBV20-1
J: TRBJ2-3
size: .
D: TRBD2
DNA: TGCAGTGCTAGTAGCGGGGGGGCCGGGGACGCAGATACGCAGTATTTT
CDR3: CSASSGGAGDADTQYF

V: TRBV19
J: TRBJ1-5
size: .
D: .
DNA: TGTGCCAGTAGTATCGAGGCAGGGGCTCAGCCCCAGCATTTT
CDR3: CASSIEAGAQPQHF

V: TRBV28
J: TRBJ2-1
size: .
D: TRBD2
DNA: TGTGCCAGCGGAGCGGGAGGGGCTACAATGAAGCAGTTCTTC
CDR3: CASGAGGATMKQFF

V: TRBV11-2
J: TRBJ1-4
size: .
D: TRBD1
DNA: TGTGCCAGCAGCCAGGACAGGGAGACTGAAAAACTGTTTTTT
CDR3: CASSQDRETEKLFF

V: TRBV10-3
J: TRBJ2-3
size: .
D: .
DNA: TGTGCCATCAGTGTTTTGGGGGCTAGCACAGATACGCAGTATTTT
CDR3: CAISVLGASTDTQYF

V: TRBV19
J: TRBJ2-3
size: .
D: .
DNA: TGTGCCAGTAGTAACCAGGGGATCAATACGCAGTATTTT
CDR3: CASSNQGINTQYF

V: TRBV19
J: TRBJ2-3
size: .
D: .
DNA: TGTGCCAGTACCCAGGGTCGCGGGGCCACAGATACGCAGTATTTT
CDR3: CASTQGRGATDTQYF

V: TRBV3-1/TRBV3-2
J: TRBJ1-4
size: .
D: .
DNA: TGTGCCAGCAGTCCCTTTCCCTCGGAAAAACTGTTTTTT
CDR3: CASSPFPSEKLFF

V: TRBV24-1
J: TRBJ2-3
size: few
D: .
DNA: TGTGCCACCAGTGAGGCGGGGGCCCGCCCGGATACGCAGTATTTT
CDR3: CATSEAGARPDTQYF

V: TRBV27
J: TRBJ1-1
size: .
D: .
DNA: TGTGCCAGCAGTTTAAAAGGCTTGGGGGGATATATGAACACTGAAGCTTTCTTT
CDR3: CASSLKGLGGYMNTEAFF

V: TRBV18
J: TRBJ1-2
size: .
D: TRBD1
DNA: TGTGCCAGCTCAAGCGGACAGGGTGACTATGGCTACACCTTC
CDR3: CASSSGQGDYGYTF

V: TRBV7-2
J: TRBJ2-3
size: .
D: TRBD2
DNA: TGTGCCAGCACCCTTAACCCGGGACTAGGGGGTGATACGCAGTATTTT
CDR3: CASTLNPGLGGDTQYF

V: TRBV7-9
J: TRBJ1-4
size: .
D: TRBD1
DNA: TGTGCCAGCAGCGAAAAGGACAGGGGGGGTGAAAAACTGTTTTTT
CDR3: CASSEKDRGGEKLFF

V: TRBV9
J: TRBJ1-6
size: .
D: .
DNA: TGTGCCAGCAGCGCTCCCCCCGGGGTGGATAATTCACCCCTCCACTTT
CDR3: CASSAPPGVDNSPLHF

V: TRBV9
J: TRBJ2-2
size: .
D: .
DNA: TGTGCCAGCAGGACTGGAGAGTTCGAAACCGGGGAGCTGTTTTTT
CDR3: CASRTGEFETGELFF

V: TRBV5-4
J: TRBJ2-7
size: .
D: .
DNA: TGTGCCAGCAGCCCCCCAGGGGCCGGAACCTACGAGCAGTACTTC
CDR3: CASSPPGAGTYEQYF

V: TRBV6-6
J: TRBJ2-3
size: .
D: .
DNA: TGTGCCAGCAGCTCTCGGACGGGGACAGATACGCAGTATTTT
CDR3: CASSSRTGTDTQYF

V: TRBV25-1
J: TRBJ1-1
size: many
D: .
DNA: TGTGCCAGCAGTGACCCGGACACAATGAACACTGAAGCTTTCTTT
CDR3: CASSDPDTMNTEAFF

V: TRBV7-9
J: TRBJ1-3
size: .
D: .
DNA: TGTGCCAGCAGCTCAGGCGTAAACACCATATATTTT
CDR3: CASSSGVNTIYF

V: TRBV18
J: TRBJ2-2
size: .
D: .
DNA: TGTGCCAGCTCACCATCCAGGGAAACCGGGGAGCTGTTTTTT
CDR3: CASSPSRETGELFF